The following is a T cell receptor (beta chain) sequence with its context. Its antigen is not known. These data originate in a study of OX40 agonist ivuxolimab in advanced cancers. Study in general: Those treated in dose escalation had hepatocellular carcinoma, melanoma, renal cell cancer or head and neck cancer. Treatment received earlier with anti-PD-1, anti-PD-L1 or anti-CTLA-4 agents was allowed, and approximately 40% had some. Two patients with cutaneous melanoma and one with hepatocellular carcinoma, three in total, showed partial responses.

Study results and caveats: CD8+ T cells showed, on average, more clonal expansion than CD4+ cells.

Produced via immunoSEQ multiplex PCR; TCRdb's table is partial and in-frame only. The sample carries tens of thousands of clones, 65% to 85% recorded once. Germline V gene data show CDR1 as KGHSH and CDR2 as LQKENI. This CDR3 region has 14 residues. The V gene end was trimmed by 3 bases and the J gene end by 7 bases; junction bases not matched to a gene: 5. This receptor was taken from an adult with an advanced solid tumor such as melanoma, head and neck, liver or kidney cancer. Sequencing used CD4+ or CD8+ T cells sorted from blood, obtained in a trial of the OX40 agonist ivuxolimab. This chain connects TRBV18 to TRBJ1-4; 7 bases fit TRBD1. The DNA of the CDR3 is TGTGCCAGCTCACCGGGACAGAACGGTGAAAAACTGTTTTTT. Translation gives CASSPGQNGEKLFF.